The 10 T cell receptor beta chains presented below share a single source sample, sequenced in a study of cytomegalovirus exposure and HLA in healthy donors. PCR primers comprised 60 Vbeta and 13 Jbeta primers. The data were produced by immunoSEQ multiplex PCR, yet TCRdb's version contains in-frame clones alone and is incomplete. The sample comprises under 110,000 clones, around 75% of which are singletons, and about 10% rests with the top ten. Input material: PBMCs. These TCRs come from a man aged 45-60 years in good health and CMV-seronegative.

The J gene is TRBJ1-2, the V gene TRBV6-1; TRBD1 agrees at 9 bases. The CDR3 has 13 amino acids. The V gene's germline CDR1 is MNHNS and CDR2 SASEGT. Unmatched junction bases numbered 4, after V lost 7 bases and J lost 4 bases. DNA for the CDR3: TGTGCCAGCACTACAGGGGGCATCTATGGCTACACCTTC. Protein product: CASTTGGIYGYTF.

The rearrangement uses TRBV6-1 and TRBJ1-2, with D tentatively TRBD1 (5 bases). CDR1 and CDR2 from the germline V gene are MNHNS and SASEGT. The germline V and J ends were trimmed by 0 bases and 4 bases, with 9 bases remaining between them. The CDR3 runs 14 residues. This CDR3 is CASSEAGLVYGYTF. In DNA form, the CDR3 reads TGTGCCAGCAGTGAAGCGGGGCTTGTCTATGGCTACACCTTC.

This rearrangement joins TRBV10-3 to TRBJ1-2; tentatively, D is TRBD1 (5 bases). Germline assignment: CDR1 ENHRY and CDR2 SYGVKD. V shed 4 bases and J shed 3 bases, with 12 bases lying between them. The CDR3 extends over 14 amino acids. CDR3 region: CAISGWGVDYGYTF. The DNA of the CDR3 is TGTGCCATCAGTGGATGGGGGGTGGACTATGGCTACACCTTC.

This rearrangement joins TRBV7-3 to TRBJ2-2; 11 nucleotides agree with TRBD2. The CDR3 spans 15 residues. Per the germline V gene, CDR1 is SGHTA and CDR2 is FQGTGA. V shed 1 base and J 6 bases; nucleotides not matched to a gene: 1. The CDR3 sequence: CASSLIAGGPGELFF. The DNA for the CDR3 is TGTGCCAGCAGCTTAATAGCGGGGGGGCCCGGGGAGCTGTTTTTT.

Remarks on this clone: At one boundary the junction diverges from the germline segment, which might be a read error. This sequence joins TRBV4-2 and TRBJ1-1; 8 nucleotides align to TRBD1. CDR3 length equals 21 residues. The germline V gene has CDR1 LGHNA and CDR2 YNFKEQ. CDR3 region: CASSQDSDLKRQGLVNTEAFF. The DNA for the CDR3 is TGTGCCAGCAGCCAAGATAGTGATCTCAAAAGACAGGGGTTAGTGAATACTGAAGCTTTCTTT.

This clone turned up a few times. This chain links TRBV6-5 with TRBJ2-3; D remains ambiguous. V was cut by 4 bases and J by 6 bases, with 8 bases left in between. This CDR3 comprises 12 residues. Germline assignment: CDR1 MNHEY and CDR2 SVGAGI. CDR3 in DNA: TGTGCCAGCAGTTCACCTAGTGATACGCAGTATTTT. Translating it yields CASSSPSDTQYF.

This sequence joins TRBV5-4 and TRBJ2-2, with 9 nucleotides matching TRBD1. The germline V gene has CDR1 SGHNT and CDR2 YYREEE (reference sequence). CDR3 size: 15 residues. V trimming: 5 bases; J trimming: 6 bases; junction bases outside the gene matches: 8. As DNA, the CDR3 is TGTGCCAGCAGTCCTGGACAGGGGAGGTCCGGGGAGCTGTTTTTT. Translation gives CASSPGQGRSGELFF.

For this clone: Other DNA sequences in the same sample also yield this CDR3. This rearrangement joins TRBV6-4 to TRBJ2-7, with 9 positions matching TRBD2. The germline CDR1 and CDR2 sequences are MRHNA and SNTAGT. CDR3 length equals 13 residues. Trimming cost V 3 bases and J 3 bases; bases outside gene matches: 0. CDR3 amino acids: CASSETSGYEQYF. DNA for the CDR3: TGTGCCAGCAGTGAGACTAGCGGCTACGAGCAGTACTTC.

The chain is built from TRBV4-1 and TRBJ1-5; 7 bases fit TRBD1. V shed 4 bases and J 7 bases; nucleotides not matched to a gene: 7. The germline V gene encodes CDR1 MGHRA and CDR2 YSYEKL. The CDR3 totals 14 residues. CDR3 in DNA: TGCGCCAGCAGCCCCGACAGGGAAGGACAGCCCCAGCATTTT. Translating it yields CASSPDREGQPQHF.

The chain combines TRBV13 with TRBJ2-5; D remains unclear. The J call is uncertain, as TRBJ2-7 better fits the DNA end. CDR1 PRHDT and CDR2 FYEKMQ come from the germline V gene (reference sequence). CDR3 length equals 15 residues. The CDR3 is CASSLGRGGAYEQYF. The CDR3 DNA reads as TGTGCCAGCAGCTTAGGCAGAGGTGGGGCCTACGAGCAGTACTTC.